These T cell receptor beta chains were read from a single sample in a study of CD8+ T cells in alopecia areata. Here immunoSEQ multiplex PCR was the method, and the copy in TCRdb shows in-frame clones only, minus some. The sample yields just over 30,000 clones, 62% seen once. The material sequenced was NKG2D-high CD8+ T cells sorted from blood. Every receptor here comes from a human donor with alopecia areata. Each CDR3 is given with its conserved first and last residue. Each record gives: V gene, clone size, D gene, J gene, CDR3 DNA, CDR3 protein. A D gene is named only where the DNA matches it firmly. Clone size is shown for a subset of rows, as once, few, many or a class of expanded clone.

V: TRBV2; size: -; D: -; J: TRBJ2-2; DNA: TGTGCCAGCAGTGAAGCGCTCCCCACAGGGCCCGGGGAGCTGTTTTTT; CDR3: CASSEALPTGPGELFF
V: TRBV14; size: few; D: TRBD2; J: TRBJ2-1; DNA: TGTGCCAGCAGCCAAGCAAATTGGCTAGCGGGGGACAATGAGCAGTTCTTC; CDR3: CASSQANWLAGDNEQFF
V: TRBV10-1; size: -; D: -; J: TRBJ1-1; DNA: TGCGCCAGCAGTGAGTCGGACGACGGCCTTAACACTGAAGCTTTCTTT; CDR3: CASSESDDGLNTEAFF
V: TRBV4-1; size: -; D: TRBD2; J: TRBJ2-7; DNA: TGCGCCAGCAGCCAATCTAGCGGGTCATCCTACGAGCAGTACTTC; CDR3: CASSQSSGSSYEQYF
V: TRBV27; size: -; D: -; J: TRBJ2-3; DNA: TGTGCCAGCAACCTCGGGACGGCCCCGGATACGCAGTATTTT; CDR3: CASNLGTAPDTQYF
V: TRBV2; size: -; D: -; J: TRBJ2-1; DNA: TGTGCCAGCAGTGAAGCGATGACAGCTAATGAGCAGTTCTTC; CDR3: CASSEAMTANEQFF
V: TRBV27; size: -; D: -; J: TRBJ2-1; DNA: TGTGCCAGCAGTTTAACCTACTCCCCCTACAATGAGCAGTTCTTC; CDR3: CASSLTYSPYNEQFF
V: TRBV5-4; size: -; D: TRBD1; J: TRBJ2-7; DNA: TGTGCCAGCACCACCAACGGACAGGGGATGAGCGAGCAGTACTTC; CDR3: CASTTNGQGMSEQYF
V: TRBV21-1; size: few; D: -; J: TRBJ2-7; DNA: TGTGCCAGCAGCAACCCCGCAACCGGGAGGGCCTGGGAGCAGTACTTC; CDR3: CASSNPATGRAWEQYF
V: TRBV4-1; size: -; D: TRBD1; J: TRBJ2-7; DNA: TGCGCCAGCAGCCAAGAACAGGACAGGGGTTACGAGCAGTACTTC; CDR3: CASSQEQDRGYEQYF
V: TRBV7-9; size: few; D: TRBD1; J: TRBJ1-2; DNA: TGTGCCAGCAGCTTAGCCGCCGGACAGGGCAACTATGGCTACACCTTC; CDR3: CASSLAAGQGNYGYTF
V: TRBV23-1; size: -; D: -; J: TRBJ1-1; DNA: TGCGCCAGCAGCCCGCCCCCGGGAGGTGAAGCTTTCTTT; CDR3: CASSPPPGGEAFF